This T cell receptor (beta chain) stems from a study of long-term antiretroviral therapy in people with HIV. Researchers report immunoSEQ v3.0 was run at survey level. Repertoires were generated with immunoSEQ multiplex PCR, while TCRdb's copy carries only in-frame clones and drops some. The table has 15,000 to 20,000 clones, approximately 80% seen once; the top ten hold roughly 10%. Of note for this clone: As yet, its antigen is unknown.

Every specimen held between roughly 0.85-11 million cryopreserved PBMC. These were thawed and washed before DNA extraction. Regarding the study as a whole: Among HIV repertoires, CDR3 length ranges were narrower than those of controls.

The CDR3 runs 14 residues. Germline lookup yields CDR1 SEHNR and CDR2 FQNEAQ (reference sequence). V was trimmed by 3 bases and J by 1 base, leaving 9 bases between them. The J gene is TRBJ1-1, the V gene TRBV7-9; D is ambiguous. This clonotype was sampled from a man aged 50 to 60 with HIV. The sequences come from unsorted PBMCs, collected 0.3 years before starting antiretroviral therapy. The CDR3 here is CASSLEGRNTEAFF. The CDR3 coding sequence is TGTGCCAGCAGCTTGGAAGGGCGGAACACTGAAGCTTTCTTT.